This T cell receptor (beta chain) was retrieved from a study of T-cell reconstitution after alpha-beta-depleted transplantation in children. Researchers prepared the TCRbeta library using unique molecular identifiers, the study reports. From the PCR reads, TCRdb called clonotypes with MiXCR, one entry per CDR3 protein. The sample records 200,000 to 300,000 distinct CDR3 sequences, around 12% being singletons. This clonotype was seen many times. This CDR3 spans 12 amino acids. The V gene's germline CDR1 is SQVTM and CDR2 ANQGSEA. With V trimmed by 7 bases and J by 6 bases, 4 bases remained unmatched. V gene TRBV29-1 combines with J gene TRBJ2-1; TRBD2 matches 9 bases. The TCR originated in a human donor who donated a stem cell graft to a child with acute lymphoblastic leukemia. The source material was PBMCs from the stem cell graft donor, sampled from the stem cell graft. The CDR3 bases are TGCAGCGCCCCACTAGCGGGCAATGAGCAGTTCTTC. Its protein is CSAPLAGNEQFF.